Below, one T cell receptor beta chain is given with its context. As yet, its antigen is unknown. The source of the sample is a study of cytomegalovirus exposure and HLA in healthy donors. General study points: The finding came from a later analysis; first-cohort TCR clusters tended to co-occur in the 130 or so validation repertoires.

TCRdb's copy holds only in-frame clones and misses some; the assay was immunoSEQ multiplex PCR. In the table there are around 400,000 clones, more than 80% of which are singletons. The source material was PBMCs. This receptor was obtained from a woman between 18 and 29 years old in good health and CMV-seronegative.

CDR3 residues: CASSLSGRNGGYGYTF. The CDR3, as DNA: TGTGCCAGCAGTTTGAGTGGGAGGAACGGCGGCTATGGCTACACCTTC. The rearrangement links TRBV28 to TRBJ1-2; D gene unclear. V was shortened by 3 bases and J by 4 bases, with 18 bases between the two germline ends. Looked up from germline, CDR1 is MDHEN and CDR2 is SYDVKM. The CDR3 covers 16 residues.